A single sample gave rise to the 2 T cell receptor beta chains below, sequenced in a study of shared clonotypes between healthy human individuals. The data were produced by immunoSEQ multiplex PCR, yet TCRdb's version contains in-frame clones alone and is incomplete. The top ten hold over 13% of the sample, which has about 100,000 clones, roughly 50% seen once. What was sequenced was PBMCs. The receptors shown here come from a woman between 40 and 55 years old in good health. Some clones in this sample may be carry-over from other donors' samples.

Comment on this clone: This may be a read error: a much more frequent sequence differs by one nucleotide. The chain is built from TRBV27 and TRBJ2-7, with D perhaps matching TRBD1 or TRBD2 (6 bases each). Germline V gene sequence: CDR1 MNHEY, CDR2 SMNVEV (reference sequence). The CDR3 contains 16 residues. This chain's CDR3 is CASSLRGDGGSYEQCF. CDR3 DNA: TGTGCCAGCAGTTTAAGGGGGGATGGGGGATCCTACGAGCAGTGCTTC.

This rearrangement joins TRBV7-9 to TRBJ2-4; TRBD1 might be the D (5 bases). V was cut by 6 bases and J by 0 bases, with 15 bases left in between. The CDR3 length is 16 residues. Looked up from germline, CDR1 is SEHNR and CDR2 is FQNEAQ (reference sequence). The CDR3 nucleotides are TGTGCCAGCAGTCCCACCCGCAGGGTAGCCAAAAACATTCAGTACTTC. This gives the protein CASSPTRRVAKNIQYF. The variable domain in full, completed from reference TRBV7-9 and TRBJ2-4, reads DTGVSQNPRHKITKRGQNVTFRCDPISEHNRLYWYRQTLGQGPEFLTYFQNEAQLEKSRLLSDRFSAERPKGSFSTLEIQRTEQGDSAMYLCASSPTRRVAKNIQYFGAGTRLSVL.